Shown below are 13 T cell receptor beta chains from a single sample sequenced in a study of blood T cell repertoires in COVID-19. Sequenced by immunoSEQ multiplex PCR; TCRdb stores in-frame clones only, minus some. The data hold approximately 300,000 clones, with approximately 88% observed a single time. The sequenced material came from peripheral blood. The receptor source for this set is a man aged 18 to 35 who had recovered from COVID-19.

This clone has only one observation. This sequence joins TRBV10-3 and TRBJ1-2, with D possibly matching TRBD1 (6 bases). With 7 bases removed from V and 6 bases from J, the gap between germline ends came to 12 bases. In germline, CDR1 is ENHRY, CDR2 SYGVKD. The CDR3 runs 12 residues. Here the CDR3 DNA reads TGTGCCATCACTCGGTCAGGGGATGGCTACACCTTC. It is translated as CAITRSGDGYTF.

The chain uses TRBV24-1 and TRBJ2-1; 9 bases are a match to TRBD1. V shed 2 bases and J 4 bases; nucleotides not matched to a gene: 8. Per germline, CDR1 KGHDR and CDR2 SFDVKD. The CDR3 extends over 17 amino acids. DNA for the CDR3: TGTGCCACCAGTGATTCAGGAACAGGGGGCGGGTACAATGAGCAGTTCTTC. It translates to CATSDSGTGGGYNEQFF.

The chain uses TRBV11-2 and TRBJ1-4; D might be TRBD1 (5 bases). The germline V gene encodes CDR1 SGHAT and CDR2 FQNNGV. The CDR3 extends over 13 amino acids. Trimming left V 1 base short and J 8 bases short, with 8 bases between. The CDR3 loop is CASSLVSGEKLFF. As DNA, the CDR3 is TGTGCCAGCAGCTTAGTATCAGGGGAAAAACTGTTTTTT.

The V call is TRBV5-1, the J call TRBJ1-4; D not resolved. The V and J ends lost 4 bases and 0 bases respectively, with 4 bases between them. Germline V CDR1 and CDR2: SGHRS, YFSETQ. The CDR3 is made up of 13 amino acids. Here the CDR3 reads CASSASTNEKLFF. CDR3 DNA sequence: TGCGCCAGCAGCGCGTCAACTAATGAAAAACTGTTTTTT.

This clone has a single count. The CDR3 here is CAWSRGIYGYTF. The CDR3 coding sequence is TGTGCCTGGAGCAGGGGGATCTATGGCTACACCTTC. The rearrangement links TRBV30 to TRBJ1-2, with 7 bases lining up with TRBD1. CDR3 length: 12 residues. The germline CDR1 and CDR2 sequences are GTSNPN and SVGIG (reference sequence). With 3 bases clipped from V and 4 bases from J, the junction kept 2 bases outside the gene matches.

The chain joins TRBV6-6 to TRBJ2-3, with 7 nucleotides matching TRBD1. Germline V gives CDR1 MNHNY, CDR2 SVGAGI (reference sequence). The trim removed 2 bases at V and 1 base at J, leaving 3 bases unmatched. There are 15 residues in the CDR3. The CDR3 sequence: CASSYGDSRTDTQYF. The CDR3 nucleotides read TGTGCCAGCAGTTACGGGGACAGCCGCACAGATACGCAGTATTTT.

This rearrangement joins TRBV10-3 to TRBJ2-1; 9 bases line up with TRBD1. The CDR3 runs 14 residues. J gave up 5 bases and V 9 bases, and 8 bases lay outside the gene matches. CDR1 is ENHRY, CDR2 SYGVKD, per germline. The CDR3 spells CAMTTGTGNNEQFF. The DNA for the CDR3 is TGTGCCATGACGACCGGGACAGGGAACAATGAGCAGTTCTTC.

A word on this clone: Other DNA sequences of this sample code for an identical CDR3. The chain is built from TRBV25-1 and TRBJ1-3; D ambiguous. This CDR3 has 15 amino acids. Between the trimmed V and J ends, which lost 0 bases and 0 bases, there was a span of 6 bases. Germline V gene lookup returns CDR1 MGHDK and CDR2 SYGVNS. The CDR3 DNA sequence: TGTGCCAGCAGTGAATATCGCAGCTCTGGAAACACCATATATTTT. Its protein is CASSEYRSSGNTIYF.

V gene TRBV5-4 combines with J gene TRBJ2-5, with 10 bases matching TRBD1. The length of the CDR3 is 16 residues. The V gene's germline CDR1 is SGHNT and CDR2 YYREEE (reference sequence). Unmatched junction bases numbered 10, after V lost 3 bases and J lost 5 bases. CDR3 in DNA: TGTGCCAGCAGCTATCCTGGGACAGGGGAGGCCGAGACCCAGTACTTC. It is translated as CASSYPGTGEAETQYF.

The V call is TRBV19, the J call TRBJ1-5, with D unresolved. CDR1 LNHDA and CDR2 SQIVND come from the germline V gene (reference sequence). The CDR3 loop spans 14 amino acids. V shed 5 bases and J shed 1 base, with 9 bases lying between them. The CDR3 reads CASSPPVSNQPQHF. The DNA of the CDR3 is TGTGCCAGTAGTCCCCCAGTAAGCAATCAGCCCCAGCATTTT.

The chain carries TRBV18 and TRBJ2-6; D is perhaps TRBD1 (7 bases). The CDR3 is 17 residues long. From germline, CDR1 is KGHSH and CDR2 LQKENI. V gave up 2 bases and J gave up 1 base, with 12 bases separating them. The CDR3 DNA reads TGTGCCAGCTCACCAACGACAGGGACTTCTGGGGCCAACGTCCTGACTTTC. This gives the protein CASSPTTGTSGANVLTF.

This clone showed up just once. This chain uses TRBV7-9 with TRBJ1-4, with 7 nucleotides matching TRBD1. Germline CDR1 reads SEHNR; CDR2 reads FQNEAQ (reference sequence). V shed 5 bases, J shed 8 bases, and the junction held 11 bases outside the gene matches. CDR3 length: 15 amino acids. The chain's CDR3 is CASSQTTGIGEKLFF. CDR3 DNA: TGTGCCAGCAGCCAAACGACAGGGATCGGCGAAAAACTGTTTTTT.

The rearrangement links TRBV12-5 to TRBJ2-2, with 9 bases identical to TRBD2. This CDR3 is 14 amino acids long. Germline V gives CDR1 LGHNT, CDR2 FRNRAP. Trimming cost V 3 bases and J 4 bases; bases outside gene matches: 0. CDR3 nucleotides: TGTGCTAGTGGTTTAGCGGGGGGCACCGGGGAGCTGTTTTTT. Translation: CASGLAGGTGELFF.